This TCR beta chain originates from a study of CXCR3-negative and CXCR3-positive naive CD8 T cells. Turning to this clonotype: As yet, its antigen is unknown.

Via 5' RACE with UMI labels, TRB cDNA libraries were prepared. No DNA is given; TCRdb re-called the 5' RACE reads and lists each CDR3 protein once. With 80,000 to 100,000 distinct CDR3 sequences in the sample, the ten largest clones hold about 0.8%. This CDR3 is 13 amino acids long. Germline V gene sequence: CDR1 MNHEY, CDR2 SVGAGI. Study-wide results and caveats: Naive cells positive for CXCR3 carried more hydrophobic TRB CDR3s than CXCR3-negative ones.

The receptor was derived from a human donor in good health. Some clones in this sample may be carry-over from other donors' samples. Sequences were obtained from naive CXCR3+ CD8+ T cells from blood. Subset given: CD45RO-CCR7+CD27+CD95- naive CD8+ T cells expressing CXCR3 (TNR3+). The chain carries TRBV6-5 and TRBJ2-7. Here the CDR3 reads CASTSKGFHEQYF.